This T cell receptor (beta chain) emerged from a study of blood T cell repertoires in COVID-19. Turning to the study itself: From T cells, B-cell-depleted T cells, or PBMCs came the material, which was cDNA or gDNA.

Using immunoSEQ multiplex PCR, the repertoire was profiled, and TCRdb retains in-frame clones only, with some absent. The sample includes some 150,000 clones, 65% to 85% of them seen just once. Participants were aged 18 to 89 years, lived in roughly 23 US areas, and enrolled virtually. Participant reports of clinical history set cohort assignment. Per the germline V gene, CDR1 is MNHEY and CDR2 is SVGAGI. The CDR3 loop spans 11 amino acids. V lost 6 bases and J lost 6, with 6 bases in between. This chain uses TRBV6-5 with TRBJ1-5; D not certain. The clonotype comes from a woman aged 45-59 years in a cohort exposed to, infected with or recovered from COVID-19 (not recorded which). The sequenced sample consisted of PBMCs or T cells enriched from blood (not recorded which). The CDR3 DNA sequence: TGTGCCAGCAGGGCGGGTCAGCCCCAGCATTTT. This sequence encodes CASRAGQPQHF.